The 21 T cell receptor beta chains reported below all come from one sample, sequenced in a study of T cell changes during pregnancy in multiple sclerosis. Assay used: immunoSEQ multiplex PCR; TCRdb lists only in-frame clones, some missing. The sample comprises around 40,000 clones, about 91% of which are singletons, and 1% to 1.5% rests with the top ten. The sequencing used CD4+ T cells from peripheral blood mononuclear cells, collected in the first trimester of pregnancy. These receptors came from a female donor with multiple sclerosis, enrolled in a pregnancy study.

This chain links TRBV2 with TRBJ2-2, with D perhaps TRBD1 (6 bases). CDR3 length: 13 amino acids. The ends were cut back, 6 bases at V and 5 bases at J, with 10 bases in the middle. Germline V gives CDR1 SNHLY, CDR2 FYNNEI. The CDR3 spells CASSSGETGELFF. The CDR3 region has the DNA TGTGCCAGCAGCTCAGGGGAGACCGGGGAGCTGTTTTTT.

This chain uses TRBV19 with TRBJ2-1, with TRBD1 identical over 7 bases. Germline V gene data show CDR1 as LNHDA and CDR2 as SQIVND (reference sequence). V shed 0 bases and J 6 bases; nucleotides not matched to a gene: 5. This CDR3 region has 15 residues. The DNA for the CDR3 is TGTGCCAGTAGTATAGATAGGGACAGTATCAATGAGCAGTTCTTC. Residues: CASSIDRDSINEQFF.

The chain carries TRBV7-2 and TRBJ2-5; 10 bases match TRBD2. Germline trimming cut 4 bases from V and 9 bases from J; bases unmatched to any gene: 8. The germline V gene has CDR1 SGHTA and CDR2 FQGNSA. This CDR3 is built from 14 residues. This CDR3 is CASSSSGLAGAQYF. The DNA of the CDR3 is TGTGCCAGCAGCTCAAGTGGCCTAGCGGGGGCCCAGTACTTC.

This clone was seen only a few times. J is TRBJ2-1 and V is TRBV18; 10 nucleotides line up with TRBD2. The CDR3 totals 16 residues. The J segment lost 6 bases and the V segment lost 1 base, leaving 6 bases of the junction unmatched. CDR1 KGHSH and CDR2 LQKENI come from the germline V gene. CDR3 in amino acids: CASSPLGLAFPNEQFF. The DNA of the CDR3 is TGTGCCAGCTCACCACTGGGACTAGCGTTCCCCAATGAGCAGTTCTTC.

The gene calls are TRBV5-4 and TRBJ2-1, with TRBD2 matching 11 bases. With V trimmed by 2 bases and J by 2 bases, 0 bases remained unmatched. This CDR3 spans 15 amino acids. Germline CDR1 SGHNT, CDR2 YYREEE (reference sequence). Written as DNA, the CDR3 is TGTGCCAGCAGCTTTAGCGGGGGGGCCTACAATGAGCAGTTCTTC. Protein product: CASSFSGGAYNEQFF.

This sequence joins TRBV7-8 and TRBJ2-7; D may be TRBD2 (6 bases). The V gene's germline CDR1 is SGHVS and CDR2 FQNEAQ. This CDR3 spans 14 amino acids. V was clipped by 1 base and J by 0 bases, with 7 bases between them. The CDR3 reads CASSLVRDSYEQYF. CDR3 nucleotides: TGTGCCAGCAGCTTAGTGCGGGACTCCTACGAGCAGTACTTC.

This chain links TRBV28 with TRBJ2-3; 12 nucleotides align to TRBD1. The CDR3 has 18 amino acids. Germline lookup yields CDR1 MDHEN and CDR2 SYDVKM. The ends lost 6 bases at V and 2 bases at J; junction bases unmatched: 12. The CDR3 sequence: CASRQPGQGAPSTDTQYF. In nucleotides, the CDR3 is TGTGCCAGCAGGCAGCCGGGACAGGGGGCCCCCTCCACAGATACGCAGTATTTT.

V usage is TRBV2 and J usage is TRBJ1-5, with D perhaps matching TRBD1 (6 bases). The germline V gene encodes CDR1 SNHLY and CDR2 FYNNEI. This CDR3 spans 15 amino acids. Trimming left V 4 bases short and J 0 bases short, with 10 bases between. CDR3 protein: CASSAWTDSNQPQHF. The CDR3 region has the DNA TGTGCCAGCAGTGCTTGGACAGATAGCAATCAGCCCCAGCATTTT.

The table lists this clone with a count of one. This chain links TRBV18 with TRBJ1-1; D remains ambiguous. From germline, CDR1 is KGHSH and CDR2 LQKENI. V was shortened by 3 bases and J by 3 bases, with 5 bases between the two germline ends. There are 12 residues in the CDR3. As DNA, the CDR3 is TGTGCCAGCTCACCGGCAGACACTGAAGCTTTCTTT. As protein: CASSPADTEAFF.

The chain uses TRBV6-6 and TRBJ1-1; 7 bases are shared with TRBD1. The CDR3 runs to 15 residues. The J segment lost 0 bases and the V segment lost 5 bases, leaving 6 bases of the junction unmatched. Germline assignment: CDR1 MNHNY and CDR2 SVGAGI (reference sequence). CDR3 nucleotide sequence: TGTGCCAGCAGTCCGGGACAGATCATGAACACTGAAGCTTTCTTT. Protein product: CASSPGQIMNTEAFF.

The rearrangement links TRBV5-4 to TRBJ1-2, with D possibly TRBD1 on 6 matching bases. The CDR3 totals 15 residues. V was clipped by 3 bases and J by 8 bases, with 20 bases between them. Germline values: CDR1 SGHNT, CDR2 YYREEE (reference sequence). CDR3 in amino acids: CASSSTSRQAEGYTF. The CDR3 region has the DNA TGTGCCAGCAGCTCGACCTCGCGACAGGCGGAGGGCTACACCTTC. Full variable domain (outside the CDR3, taken from reference TRBV5-4 and TRBJ1-2): ETGVTQSPTHLIKTRGQQVTLRCSSQSGHNTVSWYQQALGQGPQFIFQYYREEENGRGNFPPRFSGLQFPNYSSELNVNALELDDSALYLCASSSTSRQAEGYTFGSGTRLTVV.

The V gene is TRBV7-3, the J gene TRBJ1-2; no clear D gene. This CDR3 region has 15 residues. Trimming shortened V by 0 bases and J by 0 bases, and 8 bases separated the two germline ends. Germline loops: CDR1 SGHTA, CDR2 FQGTGA. This CDR3 is CASSLTGGPNYGYTF. DNA of the CDR3: TGTGCCAGCAGCTTAACGGGAGGCCCTAACTATGGCTACACCTTC.

This clone is termed large. The V gene is TRBV30, the J gene TRBJ2-4, with D perhaps TRBD1 (6 bases). The V and J ends lost 6 bases and 3 bases respectively, with 12 bases between them. The CDR3 is 13 residues long. Per the germline V gene, CDR1 is GTSNPN and CDR2 is SVGIG (reference sequence). The CDR3: CACLDRSKNIQYF. CDR3 DNA sequence: TGTGCCTGCCTAGACAGGAGCAAAAACATTCAGTACTTC.

DNA for the CDR3: TGTGCCAGCAGTGAAGTCCTAGCGGGAGGTGACGAGCAGTACTTC. Its protein is CASSEVLAGGDEQYF. The chain joins TRBV6-1 to TRBJ2-7; TRBD2 agrees at 11 bases. The V and J ends lost 1 base and 5 bases, in that order; junction bases with no gene match: 4. Germline CDR1 MNHNS, CDR2 SASEGT. CDR3 size: 15 residues.

This clone was seen just once. The chain combines TRBV9 with TRBJ2-2, with D possibly TRBD2 on 6 matching bases. The CDR3 consists of 15 residues. Trimming cost V 3 bases and J 0 bases, with 9 bases left between them. CDR1 SGDLS and CDR2 YYNGEE come from the germline V gene. The CDR3 region has the DNA TGTGCCAGCAGCGCCGGGACTGCGAACACCGGGGAGCTGTTTTTT. It codes for CASSAGTANTGELFF.

This rearrangement joins TRBV23-1 to TRBJ2-7; a possible D gene is TRBD1 (6 bases). TRBV23-1 is an ORF; its function is uncertain. Trimming took off 2 bases at V and 0 bases at J, with 17 bases between the two ends. The CDR3 has 17 amino acids. CDR3 loop: CASSQIRGLGSSYEQYF. CDR3 in DNA: TGCGCCAGCAGTCAAATCAGGGGTCTGGGGAGCTCCTACGAGCAGTACTTC.

The V and J genes are TRBV19 and TRBJ2-7, with a weak D call TRBD2 (5 bases). CDR3 length equals 13 residues. Germline loops: CDR1 LNHDA, CDR2 SQIVND (reference sequence). Trimming pared 5 bases from V and 3 bases from J, leaving 11 bases between. As DNA, the CDR3 is TGTGCCAGTAGTCAAGCGGAGAGCTACGAGCAGTACTTC. Translating gives CASSQAESYEQYF.

The rearrangement links TRBV7-2 to TRBJ1-1; D gene ambiguous. CDR3 length: 14 amino acids. Trimming cost V 6 bases and J 2 bases, with 13 bases left between them. Germline V lookup: CDR1 SGHTA, CDR2 FQGNSA. The CDR3 coding sequence is TGTGCCAGCAGTTCCCTTAGAGGAAACACTGAAGCTTTCTTT. It codes for CASSSLRGNTEAFF.

V usage is TRBV2 and J usage is TRBJ2-7; no firm D call. The CDR3 is made up of 13 amino acids. Trimming took 1 base from V and 5 from J, leaving 9 bases between them. Germline V lookup: CDR1 SNHLY, CDR2 FYNNEI. CDR3 in amino acids: CASSEETRDEQYF. CDR3 nucleotides: TGTGCCAGCAGTGAAGAGACCCGGGACGAGCAGTACTTC.

This clone was recorded once. The genes are TRBV5-6 and TRBJ1-4; D is possibly TRBD1 (6 bases). The CDR3 runs 17 residues. Trimming took 1 base from V and 6 from J, leaving 19 bases between them. CDR1 and CDR2 (germline): SGHDT, YYEEEE. The CDR3 here is CASSLFGGRTADEKLFF. CDR3 sequence (DNA): TGTGCCAGCAGCTTGTTTGGCGGGCGGACAGCCGATGAAAAACTGTTTTTT.

The J gene is TRBJ2-1, the V gene TRBV9, with TRBD1 matching 10 bases. Unmatched junction bases numbered 12, after V lost 4 bases and J lost 8 bases. This CDR3 comprises 16 residues. From germline, CDR1 is SGDLS and CDR2 YYNGEE. CDR3 DNA: TGTGCCAGCAGCATCCGTCCGGGACAGGGGATAGATGAGCAGTTCTTC. Its protein is CASSIRPGQGIDEQFF.